This entry lists 17 T cell receptor beta chains sequenced from one sample in a study of blood T cell repertoires in COVID-19. Assay used: immunoSEQ multiplex PCR; TCRdb lists only in-frame clones, some missing. The sample contains about 330,000 clones, approximately 92% of which appear only once. The sequenced sample consisted of PBMCs or T cells enriched from blood (not recorded which). The receptor source for this set is a woman in her thirties who had recovered from COVID-19.

The V and J genes are TRBV28 and TRBJ1-4, with 7 bases fitting TRBD1. This CDR3 region has 14 residues. Germline V CDR1 and CDR2: MDHEN, SYDVKM. After removal of 7 bases from V and 4 bases from J, the junction contained 6 bases not matched to a gene. The CDR3 loop is CASTTGQLNEKLFF. For the CDR3, the DNA is TGTGCCAGCACCACGGGACAGCTTAATGAAAAACTGTTTTTT.

This clone was recorded once. This chain connects TRBV7-2 to TRBJ1-6; tentatively, D is TRBD1 (5 bases). This CDR3 comprises 15 residues. V was trimmed by 6 bases and J by 4 bases, leaving 13 bases between them. CDR1 and CDR2 from the germline V gene are SGHTA and FQGNSA. For the CDR3, the DNA is TGTGCCAGCAGTCCGCAGGGAGGTTATAATTCACCCCTCCACTTT. Its translation is CASSPQGGYNSPLHF.

This rearrangement joins TRBV4-1 to TRBJ1-1; 11 positions match TRBD1. The CDR3 extends over 18 amino acids. V was pared by 1 base and J by 5 bases, with 12 bases of the junction left unmatched. Germline-derived CDR1 and CDR2 are MGHRA and YSYEKL. The CDR3 sequence: CASSQGGGSGTGGTEAFF. Here the CDR3 DNA reads TGCGCCAGCAGCCAAGGGGGTGGGAGCGGGACAGGGGGAACTGAAGCTTTCTTT.

V and J are TRBV5-1 and TRBJ2-1, with 7 nucleotides matching TRBD2. The CDR3 loop spans 17 amino acids. Germline CDR1 and CDR2: SGHRS and YFSETQ. V trimming: 4 bases; J trimming: 0 bases; junction bases outside the gene matches: 10. The DNA for the CDR3 is TGCGCCAGCAGCCCCCCTTCTAGCGGCAGCTCCTACAATGAGCAGTTCTTC. Its protein product is CASSPPSSGSSYNEQFF. The complete variable domain, with remaining parts taken from reference TRBV5-1 and TRBJ2-1, reads KAGVTQTPRYLIKTRGQQVTLSCSPISGHRSVSWYQQTPGQGLQFLFEYFSETQRNKGNFPGRFSGRQFSNSRSEMNVSTLELGDSALYLCASSPPSSGSSYNEQFFGPGTRLTVL.

The chain has TRBV13 and TRBJ2-7; 7 bases are shared with TRBD2. This CDR3 comprises 13 residues. Germline CDR1 PRHDT, CDR2 FYEKMQ (reference sequence). The ends lost 3 bases at V and 2 bases at J; junction bases unmatched: 1. The chain's CDR3 is CASSFSGAYEQYF. The CDR3 nucleotides read TGTGCCAGCAGCTTCAGCGGGGCCTACGAGCAGTACTTC.

The CDR3 protein is CASSLAGGFGGYTF. The CDR3 DNA reads TGTGCCAGCAGTTTGGCAGGAGGCTTCGGTGGCTACACCTTC. This chain joins TRBV6-5 and TRBJ1-2; D gene ambiguous. Trimming removed 4 bases at V and 7 bases at J, with 16 bases between. The CDR3 loop spans 14 amino acids. In germline, CDR1 is MNHEY, CDR2 SVGAGI.

The chain joins TRBV11-2 to TRBJ2-7, with 9 bases identical to TRBD1. This CDR3 spans 15 amino acids. CDR1 and CDR2 (germline): SGHAT, FQNNGV. V shed 5 bases and J 1 base; nucleotides not matched to a gene: 6. The CDR3 DNA reads as TGTGCCAGCAGCCCGACGGGGACAGGGTCCTACGAGCAGTACTTC. The encoded protein is CASSPTGTGSYEQYF.

The chain couples TRBV19 to TRBJ1-5; D might be TRBD1 (5 bases). Trimming stripped 8 bases from V and 3 bases from J, with 8 bases between. Per the germline V gene, CDR1 is LNHDA and CDR2 is SQIVND (reference sequence). This CDR3 contains 12 residues. The CDR3 DNA sequence: TGTGCCAGTGGGGGGGTCAATCAGCCCCAGCATTTT. Translating gives CASGGVNQPQHF.

The rearrangement links TRBV28 to TRBJ1-1; D call uncertain. The germline gives CDR1 MDHEN, CDR2 SYDVKM. Trimming left V 6 bases short and J 1 base short, with 12 bases between. The CDR3 has 14 residues. CDR3 amino acids: CASSPLFRNTEAFF. The DNA for the CDR3 is TGTGCCAGCAGCCCACTGTTCCGGAACACTGAAGCTTTCTTT.

This chain links TRBV19 with TRBJ1-2; a weak D match, TRBD1 (6 bases). V was cut by 6 bases and J by 6 bases, with 20 bases left in between. CDR3 length: 15 residues. Germline CDR1 and CDR2: LNHDA and SQIVND (reference sequence). The chain's CDR3 is CASSTSYREGNGYTF. CDR3 nucleotide sequence: TGTGCCAGTAGCACCAGCTACAGGGAGGGGAATGGCTACACCTTC.

The rearrangement links TRBV6-1 to TRBJ2-7; TRBD2 matches 9 bases. V shed 2 bases, J shed 4 bases, and the junction held 6 bases outside the gene matches. The CDR3 totals 15 residues. Looked up from germline, CDR1 is MNHNS and CDR2 is SASEGT. This CDR3 is CASSESIAGVYEQYF. The CDR3 bases are TGTGCCAGCAGTGAATCGATAGCGGGAGTATACGAGCAGTACTTC.

V and J are TRBV28 and TRBJ1-1, with 8 bases lining up with TRBD1. The germline gives CDR1 MDHEN, CDR2 SYDVKM. This CDR3 has 15 amino acids. Trimming took 5 bases from V and 2 from J; bases not matched to a gene: 7. CDR3 protein: CASSPQGAYNTEAFF. Written as DNA, the CDR3 is TGTGCCAGCAGTCCCCAGGGGGCATATAACACTGAAGCTTTCTTT.

The V and J genes are TRBV9 and TRBJ1-3, with a weak D call TRBD1 (6 bases). CDR3 length equals 17 residues. Germline V gene sequence: CDR1 SGDLS, CDR2 YYNGEE. V was pared by 0 bases and J by 4 bases, with 17 bases between. The CDR3 DNA is TGTGCCAGCAGCGTAGCTTCTGGCAGGGGTTGGGGAAACACCATATATTTT. Translated, it gives CASSVASGRGWGNTIYF.

For this clone: Its ends do not fully match the called genes, so a read error is possible. The gene calls are TRBV27 and TRBJ1-2; D gene unclear. Germline values: CDR1 MNHEY, CDR2 SMNVEV (reference sequence). This CDR3 has 18 amino acids. Here the CDR3 DNA reads TGTACCAGCAGCCCTCTCACCTTAAGAGGGCCCCTCCCTTATGGCTACACCTTC. Its translation is CTSSPLTLRGPLPYGYTF.

The rearrangement joins TRBV7-9 to TRBJ1-5; 9 bases map to TRBD1. Germline CDR1 reads SEHNR; CDR2 reads FQNEAQ (reference sequence). The CDR3 has 18 residues. J was trimmed by 3 bases and V by 1 base; bases with no gene match: 10. The CDR3, as DNA: TGTGCCAGCAGCTTAGTGTATCAGGGGACAGGGTACAATCAGCCCCAGCATTTT. Translation gives CASSLVYQGTGYNQPQHF.

This rearrangement joins TRBV5-1 to TRBJ2-2; 11 bases agree with TRBD2. With 3 bases clipped from V and 1 base from J, the junction kept 5 bases outside the gene matches. The CDR3 extends over 17 amino acids. Germline loops: CDR1 SGHRS, CDR2 YFSETQ. The DNA for the CDR3 is TGCGCCAGCAGCTGGCCCGGGACTAGCGGGAACACCGGGGAGCTGTTTTTT. Translated: CASSWPGTSGNTGELFF. Full variable domain (remainder filled in from reference TRBV5-1 and TRBJ2-2): KAGVTQTPRYLIKTRGQQVTLSCSPISGHRSVSWYQQTPGQGLQFLFEYFSETQRNKGNFPGRFSGRQFSNSRSEMNVSTLELGDSALYLCASSWPGTSGNTGELFFGEGSRLTVL.

The chain links TRBV28 to TRBJ2-7; 11 bases agree with TRBD2. This CDR3 has 19 amino acids. V gave up 3 bases and J gave up 0 bases; unmatched junction bases: 13. Germline lookup yields CDR1 MDHEN and CDR2 SYDVKM. The CDR3 bases are TGTGCCAGCAGTTTCCCAGAACTAGCGGGGGCCCTCAGCTCCTACGAGCAGTACTTC. Protein sequence: CASSFPELAGALSSYEQYF.